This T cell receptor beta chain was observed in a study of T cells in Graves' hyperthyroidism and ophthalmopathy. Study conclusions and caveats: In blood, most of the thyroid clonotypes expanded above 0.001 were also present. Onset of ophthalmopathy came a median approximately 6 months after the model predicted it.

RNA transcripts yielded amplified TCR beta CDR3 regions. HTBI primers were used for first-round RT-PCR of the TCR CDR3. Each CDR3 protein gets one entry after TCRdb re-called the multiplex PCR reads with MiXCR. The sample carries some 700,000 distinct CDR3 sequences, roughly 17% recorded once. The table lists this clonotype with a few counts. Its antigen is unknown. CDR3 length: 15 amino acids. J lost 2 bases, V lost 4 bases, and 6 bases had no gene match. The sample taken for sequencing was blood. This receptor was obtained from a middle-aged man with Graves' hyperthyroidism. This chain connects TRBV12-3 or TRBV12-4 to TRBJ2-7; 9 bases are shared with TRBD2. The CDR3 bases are TGTGCCAGCAGTTCCGGGGCTAGCGGGACCTACGAGCAGTACTTC. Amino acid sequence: CASSSGASGTYEQYF.